This T cell receptor beta chain comes out of a study of blood T cell repertoires in COVID-19. Study at large: Some COVID-19 samples were acute and others convalescent; all came from the United States, Italy and Spain.

CDR1 and CDR2 (germline): SGDLS, YYNGEE. The CDR3 consists of 16 residues. The trim removed 0 bases at V and 2 bases at J, leaving 4 bases unmatched. Per the authors' pipeline: It was from reference gene primer amplification that nucleated cell counts were estimated. Produced via immunoSEQ multiplex PCR; TCRdb's table is partial and in-frame only. V and J calls and clone size come straight from that table; D and trimming were deduced from the DNA. The sample consists of 200,000 or so clones, under 90% of them appearing once. The TCR originated in a woman aged 60-75 years who had recovered from COVID-19. The V and J genes are TRBV9 and TRBJ2-3; 9 bases map to TRBD2. The sequencing sample was made of peripheral blood. DNA for the CDR3: TGTGCCAGCAGCGTAGGACTAGCGGCAAACACAGATACGCAGTATTTT. This sequence encodes CASSVGLAANTDTQYF.